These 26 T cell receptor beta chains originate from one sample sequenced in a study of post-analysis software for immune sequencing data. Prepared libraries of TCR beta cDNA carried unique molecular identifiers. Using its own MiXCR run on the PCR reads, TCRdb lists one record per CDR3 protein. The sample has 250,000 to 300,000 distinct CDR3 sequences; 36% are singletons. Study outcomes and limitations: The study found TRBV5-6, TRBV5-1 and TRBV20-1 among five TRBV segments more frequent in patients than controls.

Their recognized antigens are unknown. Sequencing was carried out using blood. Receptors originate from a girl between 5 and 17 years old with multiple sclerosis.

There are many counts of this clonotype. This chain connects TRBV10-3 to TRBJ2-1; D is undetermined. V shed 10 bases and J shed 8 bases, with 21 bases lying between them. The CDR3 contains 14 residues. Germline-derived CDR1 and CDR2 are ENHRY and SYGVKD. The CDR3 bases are TGTGCCACTGGGAAGTTAGTGGGCGCCGATGAGCAGTTCTTC. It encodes CATGKLVGADEQFF.

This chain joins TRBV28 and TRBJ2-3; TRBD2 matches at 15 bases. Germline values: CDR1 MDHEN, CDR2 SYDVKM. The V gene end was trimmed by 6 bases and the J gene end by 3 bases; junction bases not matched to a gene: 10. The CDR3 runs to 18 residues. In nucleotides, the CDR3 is TGTGCCAGCAGCCGGACTAGCGGGAGGGCCGGACGAACAGATACGCAGTATTTT. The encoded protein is CASSRTSGRAGRTDTQYF.

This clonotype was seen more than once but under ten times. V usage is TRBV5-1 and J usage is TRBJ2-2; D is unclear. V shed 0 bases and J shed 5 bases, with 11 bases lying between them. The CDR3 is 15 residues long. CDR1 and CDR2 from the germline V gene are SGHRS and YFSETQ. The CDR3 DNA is TGCGCCAGCAGCTTGGACGCCCCCGGGACCGGGGAGCTGTTTTTT. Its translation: CASSLDAPGTGELFF.

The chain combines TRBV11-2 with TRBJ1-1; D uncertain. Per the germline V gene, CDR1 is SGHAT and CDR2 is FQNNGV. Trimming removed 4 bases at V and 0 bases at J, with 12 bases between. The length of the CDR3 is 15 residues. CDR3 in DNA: TGTGCCAGCAGCTCCCGTACGAAATTGAACACTGAAGCTTTCTTT. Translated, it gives CASSSRTKLNTEAFF. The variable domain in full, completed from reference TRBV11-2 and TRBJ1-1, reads EAGVAQSPRYKIIEKRQSVAFWCNPISGHATLYWYQQILGQGPKLLIQFQNNGVVDDSQLPKDRFSAERLKGVDSTLKIQPAKLEDSAVYLCASSSRTKLNTEAFFGQGTRLTVV.

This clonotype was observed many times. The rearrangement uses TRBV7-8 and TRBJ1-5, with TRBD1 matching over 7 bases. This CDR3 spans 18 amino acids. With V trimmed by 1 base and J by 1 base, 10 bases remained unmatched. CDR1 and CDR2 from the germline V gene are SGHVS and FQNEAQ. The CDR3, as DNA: TGTGCCAGCAGCTTAGATCCACGAGGGGGCATGAGCAATCAGCCCCAGCATTTT. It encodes CASSLDPRGGMSNQPQHF. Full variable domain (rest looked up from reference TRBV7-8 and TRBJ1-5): GAGVSQSPRYKVAKRGQDVALRCDPISGHVSLFWYQQALGQGPEFLTYFQNEAQLDKSGLPSDRFFAERPEGSVSTLKIQRTQQEDSAVYLCASSLDPRGGMSNQPQHFGDGTRLSIL.

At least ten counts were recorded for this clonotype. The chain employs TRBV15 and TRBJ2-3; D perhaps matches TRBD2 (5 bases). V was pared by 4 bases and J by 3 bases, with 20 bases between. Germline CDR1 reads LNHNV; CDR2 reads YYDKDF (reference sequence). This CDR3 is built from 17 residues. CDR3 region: CATSTVMRAEGTDTQYF. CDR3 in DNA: TGTGCCACCAGCACCGTCATGAGGGCTGAAGGGACAGATACGCAGTATTTT.

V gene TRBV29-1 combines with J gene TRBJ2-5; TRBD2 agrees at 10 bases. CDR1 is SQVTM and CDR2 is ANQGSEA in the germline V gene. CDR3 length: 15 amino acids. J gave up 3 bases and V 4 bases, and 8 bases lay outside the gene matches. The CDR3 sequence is CSVGRLAGVEETQYF. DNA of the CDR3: TGCAGCGTTGGTAGGCTAGCGGGGGTAGAAGAGACCCAGTACTTC.

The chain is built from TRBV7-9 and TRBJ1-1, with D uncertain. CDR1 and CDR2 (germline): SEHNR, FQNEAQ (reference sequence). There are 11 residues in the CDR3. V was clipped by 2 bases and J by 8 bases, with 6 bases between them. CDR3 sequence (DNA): TGTGCCAGCAGCTTAATGGCAGAAGCTTTCTTT. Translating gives CASSLMAEAFF.

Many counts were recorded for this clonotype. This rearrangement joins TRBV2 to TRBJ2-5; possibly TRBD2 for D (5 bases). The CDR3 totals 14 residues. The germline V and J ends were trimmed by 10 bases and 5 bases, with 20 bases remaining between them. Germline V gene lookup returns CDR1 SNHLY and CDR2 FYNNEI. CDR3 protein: CAMPGTKGRETQYF. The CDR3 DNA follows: TGTGCCATGCCGGGAACAAAAGGGCGGGAGACCCAGTACTTC.

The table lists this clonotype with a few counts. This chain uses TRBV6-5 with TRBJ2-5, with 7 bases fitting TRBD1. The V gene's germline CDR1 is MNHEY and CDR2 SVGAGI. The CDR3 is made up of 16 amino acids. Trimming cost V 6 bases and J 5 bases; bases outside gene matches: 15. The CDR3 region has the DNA TGTGCCAGCAGAAAGAAGGGACAGAGGGCCTTGGAGACCCAGTACTTC. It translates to CASRKKGQRALETQYF.

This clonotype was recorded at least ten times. The CDR3 reads CASSQGTGGGYGYTF. The CDR3 DNA follows: TGCGCCAGCAGCCAAGGGACAGGGGGGGGATATGGCTACACCTTC. The chain joins TRBV4-1 to TRBJ1-2; 10 bases match TRBD1. The J segment lost 5 bases and the V segment lost 1 base, leaving 4 bases of the junction unmatched. Looked up from germline, CDR1 is MGHRA and CDR2 is YSYEKL. The CDR3 sequence is 15 residues long.

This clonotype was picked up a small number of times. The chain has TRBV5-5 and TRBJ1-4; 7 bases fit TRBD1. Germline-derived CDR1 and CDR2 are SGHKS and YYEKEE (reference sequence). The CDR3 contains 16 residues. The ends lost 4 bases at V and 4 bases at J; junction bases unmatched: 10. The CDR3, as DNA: TGTGCCAGCAGCGGTCGGCAGGGGGTCAGTAATGAAAAACTGTTTTTT. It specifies CASSGRQGVSNEKLFF.

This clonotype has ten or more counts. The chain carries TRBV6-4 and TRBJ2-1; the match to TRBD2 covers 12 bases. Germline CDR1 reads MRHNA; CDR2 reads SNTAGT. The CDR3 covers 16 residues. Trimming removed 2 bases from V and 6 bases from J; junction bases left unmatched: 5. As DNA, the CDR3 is TGTGCCAGCAGTGACCTAGCGGGAGGGGCTATCAATGAGCAGTTCTTC. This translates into CASSDLAGGAINEQFF.

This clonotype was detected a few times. The CDR3 sequence is CASSAPSQEKLFF. In DNA form, the CDR3 reads TGTGCCAGCAGTGCACCGTCTCAAGAAAAACTGTTTTTT. V and J are TRBV9 and TRBJ1-4; D gene ambiguous. V was shortened by 5 bases and J by 8 bases, with 13 bases between the two germline ends. This CDR3 spans 13 amino acids. CDR1 and CDR2 (germline): SGDLS, YYNGEE. Full variable domain (outside the CDR3, taken from reference TRBV9 and TRBJ1-4): DSGVTQTPKHLITATGQRVTLRCSPRSGDLSVYWYQQSLDQGLQFLIQYYNGEERAKGNILERFSAQQFPDLHSELNLSSLELGDSALYFCASSAPSQEKLFFGSGTQLSVL.

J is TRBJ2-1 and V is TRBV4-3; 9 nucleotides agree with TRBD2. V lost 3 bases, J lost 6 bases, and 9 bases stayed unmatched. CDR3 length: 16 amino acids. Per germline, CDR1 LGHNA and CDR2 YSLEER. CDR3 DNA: TGCGCCAGCAGCCAGCGCCAAGGACTAGCGCCCAATGAGCAGTTCTTC. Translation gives CASSQRQGLAPNEQFF.

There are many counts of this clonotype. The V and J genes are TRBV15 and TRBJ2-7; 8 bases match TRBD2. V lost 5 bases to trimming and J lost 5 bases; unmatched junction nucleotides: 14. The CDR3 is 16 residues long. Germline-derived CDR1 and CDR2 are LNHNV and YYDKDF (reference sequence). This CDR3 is CATSPGRTSRDNEQYF. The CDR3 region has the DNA TGTGCCACCAGCCCAGGTCGGACTAGCCGAGATAACGAGCAGTACTTC. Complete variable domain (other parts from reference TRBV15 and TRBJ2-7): DAMVIQNPRYQVTQFGKPVTLSCSQTLNHNVMYWYQQKSSQAPKLLFHYYDKDFNNEADTPDNFQSRRPNTSFCFLDIRSPGLGDTAMYLCATSPGRTSRDNEQYFGPGTRLTVT.

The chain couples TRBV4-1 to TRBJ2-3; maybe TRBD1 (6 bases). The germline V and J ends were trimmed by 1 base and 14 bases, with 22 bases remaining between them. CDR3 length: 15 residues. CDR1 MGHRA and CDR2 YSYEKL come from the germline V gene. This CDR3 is CASSQGRQGYEKLYF. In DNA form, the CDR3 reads TGCGCCAGCAGCCAAGGTCGGCAGGGGTACGAAAAACTGTATTTT.

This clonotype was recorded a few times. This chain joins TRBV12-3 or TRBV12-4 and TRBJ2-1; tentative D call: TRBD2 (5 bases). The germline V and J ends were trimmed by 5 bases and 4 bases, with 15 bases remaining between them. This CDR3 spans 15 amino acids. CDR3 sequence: CASSRDPEAYNEQFF. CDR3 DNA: TGTGCCAGCAGTAGAGACCCGGAGGCATACAATGAGCAGTTCTTC.

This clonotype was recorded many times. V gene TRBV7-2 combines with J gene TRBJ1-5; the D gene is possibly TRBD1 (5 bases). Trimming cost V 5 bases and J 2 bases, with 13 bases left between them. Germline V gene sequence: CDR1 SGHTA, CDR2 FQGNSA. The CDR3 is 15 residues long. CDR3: CASSLGGAGNQPQHF. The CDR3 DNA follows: TGTGCCAGCAGCCTGGGCGGGGCTGGCAATCAGCCCCAGCATTTT.

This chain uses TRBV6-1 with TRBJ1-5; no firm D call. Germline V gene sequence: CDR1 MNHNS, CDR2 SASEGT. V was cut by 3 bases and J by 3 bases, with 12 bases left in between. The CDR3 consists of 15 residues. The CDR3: CASSEVGQANQPQHF. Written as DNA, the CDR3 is TGTGCCAGCAGTGAGGTCGGGCAGGCCAATCAGCCCCAGCATTTT.

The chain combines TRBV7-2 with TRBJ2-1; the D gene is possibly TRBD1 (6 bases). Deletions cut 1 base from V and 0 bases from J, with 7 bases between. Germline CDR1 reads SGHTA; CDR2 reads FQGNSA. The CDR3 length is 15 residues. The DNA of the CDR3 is TGTGCCAGCAGCTTAGTGGACAGCTCCTACAATGAGCAGTTCTTC. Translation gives CASSLVDSSYNEQFF.

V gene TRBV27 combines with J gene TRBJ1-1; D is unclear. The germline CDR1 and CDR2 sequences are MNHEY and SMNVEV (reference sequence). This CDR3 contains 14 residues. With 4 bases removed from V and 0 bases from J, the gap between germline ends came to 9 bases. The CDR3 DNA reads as TGTGCCAGCAGTTCCGACGGGGTGAACACTGAAGCTTTCTTT. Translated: CASSSDGVNTEAFF.

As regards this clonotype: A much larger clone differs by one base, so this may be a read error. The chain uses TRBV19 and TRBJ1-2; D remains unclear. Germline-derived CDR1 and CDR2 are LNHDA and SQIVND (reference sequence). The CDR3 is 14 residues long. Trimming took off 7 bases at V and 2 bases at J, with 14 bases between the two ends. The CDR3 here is CASNLAKLNYGYTF. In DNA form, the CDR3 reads TGTGCCAGTAATCTGGCCAAGCTAAACTATGGCTACACCTTC. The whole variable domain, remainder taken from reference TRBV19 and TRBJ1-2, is DGGITQSPKYLFRKEGQNVTLSCEQNLNHDAMYWYRQDPGQGLRLIYYSQIVNDFQKGDIAEGYSVSREKKESFPLTVTSAQKNPTAFYLCASNLAKLNYGYTFGSGTRLTVV.

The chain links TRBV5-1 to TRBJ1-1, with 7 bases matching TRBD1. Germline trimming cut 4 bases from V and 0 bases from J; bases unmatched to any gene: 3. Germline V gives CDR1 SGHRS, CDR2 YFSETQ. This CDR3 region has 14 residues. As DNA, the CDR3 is TGCGCCAGCAGCACGGGACAGTTGAACACTGAAGCTTTCTTT. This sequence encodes CASSTGQLNTEAFF.

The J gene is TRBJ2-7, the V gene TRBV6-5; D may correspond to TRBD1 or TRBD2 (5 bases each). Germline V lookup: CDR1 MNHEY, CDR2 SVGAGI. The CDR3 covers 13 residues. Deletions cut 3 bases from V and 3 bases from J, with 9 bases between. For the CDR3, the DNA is TGTGCCAGCAGTTATCGGGACCTCTACGAGCAGTACTTC. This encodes CASSYRDLYEQYF.

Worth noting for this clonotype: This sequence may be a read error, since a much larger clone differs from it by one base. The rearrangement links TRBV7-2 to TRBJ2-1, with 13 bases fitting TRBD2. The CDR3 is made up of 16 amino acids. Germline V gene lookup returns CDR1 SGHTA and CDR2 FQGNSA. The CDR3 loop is CASSTTSGRARNEQVF. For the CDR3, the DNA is TGTGCCAGCAGCACAACTAGCGGGAGGGCCAGGAATGAGCAGGTCTTC. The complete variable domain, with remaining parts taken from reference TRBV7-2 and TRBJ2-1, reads GAGVSQSPSNKVTEKGKDVELRCDPISGHTALYWYRQSLGQGLEFLIYFQGNSAPDKSGLPSDRFSAERTGGSVSTLTIQRTQQEDSAVYLCASSTTSGRARNEQVFGPGTRLTVL.